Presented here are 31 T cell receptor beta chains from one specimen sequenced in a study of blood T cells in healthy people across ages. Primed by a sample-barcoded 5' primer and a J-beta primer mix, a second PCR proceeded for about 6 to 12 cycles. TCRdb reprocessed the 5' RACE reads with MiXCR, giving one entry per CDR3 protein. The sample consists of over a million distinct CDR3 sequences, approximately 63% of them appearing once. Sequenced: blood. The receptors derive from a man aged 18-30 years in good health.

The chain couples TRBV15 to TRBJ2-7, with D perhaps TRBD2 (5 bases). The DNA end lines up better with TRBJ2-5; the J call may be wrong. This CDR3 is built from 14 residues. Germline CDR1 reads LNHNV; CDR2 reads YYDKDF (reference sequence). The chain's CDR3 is CATSRDEGVETQYF. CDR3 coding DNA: TGTGCCACCAGCAGAGATGAGGGTGTAGAGACCCAGTACTTC.

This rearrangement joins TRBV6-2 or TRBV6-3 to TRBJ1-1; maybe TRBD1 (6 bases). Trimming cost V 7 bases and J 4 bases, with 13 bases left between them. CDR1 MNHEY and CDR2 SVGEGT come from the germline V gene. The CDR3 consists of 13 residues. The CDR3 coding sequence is TGTGCCAGCACCCCACAGGGTTTCACTGAAGCTTTCTTT. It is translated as CASTPQGFTEAFF.

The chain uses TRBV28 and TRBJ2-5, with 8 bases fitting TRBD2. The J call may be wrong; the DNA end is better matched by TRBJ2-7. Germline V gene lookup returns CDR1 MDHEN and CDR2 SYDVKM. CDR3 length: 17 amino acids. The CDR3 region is CASSSPGGAHLSYEQYF. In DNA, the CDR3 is TGTGCCAGCAGTAGCCCCGGGGGGGCCCACCTCTCCTACGAGCAGTACTTC.

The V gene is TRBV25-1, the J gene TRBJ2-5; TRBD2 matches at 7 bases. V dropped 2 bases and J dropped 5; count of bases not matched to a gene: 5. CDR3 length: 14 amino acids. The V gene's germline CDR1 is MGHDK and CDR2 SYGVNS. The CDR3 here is CASSEVREGETQYF. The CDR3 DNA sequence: TGTGCCAGCAGTGAAGTCAGGGAGGGGGAGACCCAGTACTTC.

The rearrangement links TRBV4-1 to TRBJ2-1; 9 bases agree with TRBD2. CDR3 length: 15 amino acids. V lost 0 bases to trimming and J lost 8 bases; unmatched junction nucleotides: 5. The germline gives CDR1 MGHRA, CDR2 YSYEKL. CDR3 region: CASSQEGREGHEQFF. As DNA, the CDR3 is TGCGCCAGCAGCCAAGAGGGGCGGGAGGGCCATGAGCAGTTCTTC.

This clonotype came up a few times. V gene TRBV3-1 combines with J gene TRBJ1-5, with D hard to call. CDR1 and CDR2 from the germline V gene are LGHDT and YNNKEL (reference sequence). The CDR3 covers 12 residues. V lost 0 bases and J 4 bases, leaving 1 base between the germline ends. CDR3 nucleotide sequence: TGTGCCAGCAGCCAAGATAATCAGCCCCAGCATTTT. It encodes CASSQDNQPQHF.

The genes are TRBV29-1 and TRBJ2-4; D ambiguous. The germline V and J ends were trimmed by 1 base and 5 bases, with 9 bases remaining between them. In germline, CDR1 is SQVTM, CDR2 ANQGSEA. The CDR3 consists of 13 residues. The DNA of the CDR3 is TGCAGCGTTGAAGGACCCTTAGAAAACATTCAGTACTTC. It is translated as CSVEGPLENIQYF.

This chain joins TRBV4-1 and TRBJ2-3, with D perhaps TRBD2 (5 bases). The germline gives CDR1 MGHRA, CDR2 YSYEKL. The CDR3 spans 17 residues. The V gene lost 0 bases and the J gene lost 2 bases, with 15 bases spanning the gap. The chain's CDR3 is CASSQDWAGGYTDTQYF. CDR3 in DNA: TGCGCCAGCAGCCAAGATTGGGCGGGCGGCTACACAGATACGCAGTATTTT.

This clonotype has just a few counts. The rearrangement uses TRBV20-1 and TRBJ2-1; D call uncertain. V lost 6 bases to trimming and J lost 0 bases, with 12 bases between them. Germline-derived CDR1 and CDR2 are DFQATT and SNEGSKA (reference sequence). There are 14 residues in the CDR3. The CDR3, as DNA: TGCAGTGCCCCGGGTAGCCCCTCCTACAATGAGCAGTTCTTC. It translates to CSAPGSPSYNEQFF.

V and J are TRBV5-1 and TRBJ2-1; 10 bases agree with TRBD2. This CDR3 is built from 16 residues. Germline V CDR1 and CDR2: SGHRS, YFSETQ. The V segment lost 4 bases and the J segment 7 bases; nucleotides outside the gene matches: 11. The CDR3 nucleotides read TGCGCCAGCAGCGGCCAACCAGCGGGAGGGAGTAATGAGCAGTTCTTC. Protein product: CASSGQPAGGSNEQFF. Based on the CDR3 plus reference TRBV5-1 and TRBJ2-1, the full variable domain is KAGVTQTPRYLIKTRGQQVTLSCSPISGHRSVSWYQQTPGQGLQFLFEYFSETQRNKGNFPGRFSGRQFSNSRSEMNVSTLELGDSALYLCASSGQPAGGSNEQFFGPGTRLTVL.

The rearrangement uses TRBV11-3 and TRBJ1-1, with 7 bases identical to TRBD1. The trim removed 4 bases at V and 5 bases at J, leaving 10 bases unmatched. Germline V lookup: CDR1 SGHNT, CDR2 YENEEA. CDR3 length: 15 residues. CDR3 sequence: CASSSPGTALTEAFF. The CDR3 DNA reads TGTGCCAGCAGCTCCCCCGGGACAGCTTTGACTGAAGCTTTCTTT.

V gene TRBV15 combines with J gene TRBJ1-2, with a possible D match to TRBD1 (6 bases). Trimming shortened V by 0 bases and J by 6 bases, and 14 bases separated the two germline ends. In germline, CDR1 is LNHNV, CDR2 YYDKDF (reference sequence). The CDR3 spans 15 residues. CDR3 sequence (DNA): TGTGCCACCAGCAGAGATACCGCAGGGGAAGATGGCTACACCTTC. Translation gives CATSRDTAGEDGYTF.

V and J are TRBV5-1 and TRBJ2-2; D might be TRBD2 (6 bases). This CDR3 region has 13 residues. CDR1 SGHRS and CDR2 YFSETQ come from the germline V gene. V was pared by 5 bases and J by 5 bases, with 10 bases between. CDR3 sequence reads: CASRRLETGELFF. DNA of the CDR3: TGCGCCAGCAGGAGACTAGAGACCGGGGAGCTGTTTTTT.

The DNA of the CDR3 is TGTGCCAGCAGTTACGGGTATAGCGGTTCCTACAATGAGCAGTTCTTC. Translated, it gives CASSYGYSGSYNEQFF. The chain joins TRBV6-6 to TRBJ2-1; possibly TRBD2 for D (6 bases). There are 16 residues in the CDR3. Germline CDR1 is MNHNY and CDR2 is SVGAGI (reference sequence). Trimming cost V 2 bases and J 1 base, with 12 bases left between them.

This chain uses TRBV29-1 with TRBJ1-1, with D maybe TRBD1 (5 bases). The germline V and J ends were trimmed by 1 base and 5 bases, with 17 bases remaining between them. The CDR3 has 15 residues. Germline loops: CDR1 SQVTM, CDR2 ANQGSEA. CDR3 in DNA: TGCAGCGTTGAAGGTCTTCTAGGCGGGACTACTGAAGCTTTCTTT. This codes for CSVEGLLGGTTEAFF.

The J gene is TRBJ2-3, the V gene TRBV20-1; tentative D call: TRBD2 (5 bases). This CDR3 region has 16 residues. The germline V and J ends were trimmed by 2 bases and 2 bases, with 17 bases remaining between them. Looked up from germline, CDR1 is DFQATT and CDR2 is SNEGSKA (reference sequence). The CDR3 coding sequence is TGCAGTGCTAGACCATCCGGGCGGGCGGTCACAGATACGCAGTATTTT. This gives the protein CSARPSGRAVTDTQYF.

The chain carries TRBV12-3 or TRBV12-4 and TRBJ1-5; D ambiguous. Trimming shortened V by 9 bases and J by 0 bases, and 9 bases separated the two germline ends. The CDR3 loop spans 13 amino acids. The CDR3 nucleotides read TGTGCCAGTTCCGTTAATAGCAATCAGCCCCAGCATTTT. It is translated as CASSVNSNQPQHF.

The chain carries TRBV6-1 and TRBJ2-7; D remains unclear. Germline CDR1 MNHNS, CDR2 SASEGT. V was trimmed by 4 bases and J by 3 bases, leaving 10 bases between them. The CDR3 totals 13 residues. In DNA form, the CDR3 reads TGTGCCAGCAGTGTAAATGGCCTCTACGAGCAGTACTTC. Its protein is CASSVNGLYEQYF.

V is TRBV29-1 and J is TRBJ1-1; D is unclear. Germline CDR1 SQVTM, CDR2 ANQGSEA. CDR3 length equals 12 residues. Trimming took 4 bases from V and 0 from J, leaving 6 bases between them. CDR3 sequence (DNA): TGCAGCGTTGGTGTGATGAACACTGAAGCTTTCTTT. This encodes CSVGVMNTEAFF.

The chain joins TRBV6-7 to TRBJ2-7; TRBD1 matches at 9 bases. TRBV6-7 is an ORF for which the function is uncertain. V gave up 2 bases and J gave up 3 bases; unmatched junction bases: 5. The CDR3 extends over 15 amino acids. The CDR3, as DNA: TGTGCCAGCAGTTACCCGCGGGACAGGGACTACGAGCAGTACTTC. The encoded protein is CASSYPRDRDYEQYF.

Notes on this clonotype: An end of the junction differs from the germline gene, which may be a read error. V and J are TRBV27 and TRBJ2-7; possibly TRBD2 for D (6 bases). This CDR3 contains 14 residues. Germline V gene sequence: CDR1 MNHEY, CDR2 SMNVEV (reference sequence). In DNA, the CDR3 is TGTGCCACGAAACGGAGGGAAGAATCCTGCGAGCAGTACTTC. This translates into CATKRREESCEQYF.

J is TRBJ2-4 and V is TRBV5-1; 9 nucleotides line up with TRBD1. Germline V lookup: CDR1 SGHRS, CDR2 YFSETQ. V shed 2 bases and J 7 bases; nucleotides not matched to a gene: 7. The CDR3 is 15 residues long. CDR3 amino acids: CASSLGTGSGNIQYF. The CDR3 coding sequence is TGCGCCAGCAGCTTAGGGACAGGGTCGGGGAACATTCAGTACTTC.

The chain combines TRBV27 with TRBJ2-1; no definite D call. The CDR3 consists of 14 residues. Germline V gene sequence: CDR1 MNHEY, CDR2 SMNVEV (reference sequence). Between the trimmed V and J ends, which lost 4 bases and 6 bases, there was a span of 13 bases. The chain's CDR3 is CASSSGSNRNEQFF. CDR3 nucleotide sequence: TGTGCCAGCAGTTCCGGGTCCAATCGCAATGAGCAGTTCTTC.

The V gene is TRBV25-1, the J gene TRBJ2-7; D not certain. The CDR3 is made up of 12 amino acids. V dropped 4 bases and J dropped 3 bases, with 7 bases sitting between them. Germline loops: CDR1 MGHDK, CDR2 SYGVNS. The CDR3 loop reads CASSVNVYEQYF. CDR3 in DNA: TGTGCCAGCAGTGTCAATGTCTACGAGCAGTACTTC.

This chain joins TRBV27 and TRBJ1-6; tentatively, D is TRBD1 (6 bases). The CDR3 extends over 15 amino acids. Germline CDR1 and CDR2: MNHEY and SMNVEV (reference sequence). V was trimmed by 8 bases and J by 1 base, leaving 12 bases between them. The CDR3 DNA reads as TGTGCCAGCCGCTCGGGGACATCCTATAATTCACCCCTCCACTTT. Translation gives CASRSGTSYNSPLHF.

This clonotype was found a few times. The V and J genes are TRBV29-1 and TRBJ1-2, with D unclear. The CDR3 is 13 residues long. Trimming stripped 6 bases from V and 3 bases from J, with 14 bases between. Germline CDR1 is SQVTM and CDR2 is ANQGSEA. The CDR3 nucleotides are TGCAGCGTAGCCAACCTCGGGGACTATGGCTACACCTTC. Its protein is CSVANLGDYGYTF.

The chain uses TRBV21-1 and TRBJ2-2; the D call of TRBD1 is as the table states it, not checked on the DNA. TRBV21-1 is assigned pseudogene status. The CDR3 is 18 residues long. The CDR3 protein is CASSNIPLGTLNTGELFF. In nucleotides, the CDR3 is TGTGCCAGCAGCAATATTCCGTTGGGGACCTTAAACACCGGGGAGCTGTTTTTT.

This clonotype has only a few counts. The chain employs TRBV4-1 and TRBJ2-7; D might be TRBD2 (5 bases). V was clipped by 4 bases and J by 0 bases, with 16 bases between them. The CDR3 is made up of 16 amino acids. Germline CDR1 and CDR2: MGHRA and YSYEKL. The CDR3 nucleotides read TGCGCCAGCAGCCCCCGCCGGGGTTATACCTCCTACGAGCAGTACTTC. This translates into CASSPRRGYTSYEQYF.

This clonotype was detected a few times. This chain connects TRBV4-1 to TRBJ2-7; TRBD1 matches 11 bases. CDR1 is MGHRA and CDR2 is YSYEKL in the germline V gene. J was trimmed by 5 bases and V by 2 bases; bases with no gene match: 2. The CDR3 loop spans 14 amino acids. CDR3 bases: TGCGCCAGCAGCCAAAGGACAGGGGGCCACGAGCAGTACTTC. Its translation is CASSQRTGGHEQYF.

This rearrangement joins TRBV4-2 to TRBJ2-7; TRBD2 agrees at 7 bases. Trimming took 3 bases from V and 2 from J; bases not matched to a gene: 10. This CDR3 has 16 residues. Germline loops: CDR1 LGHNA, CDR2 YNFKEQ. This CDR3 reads CASSQDPAGRTYEQYF. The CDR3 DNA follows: TGTGCCAGCAGCCAGGACCCAGCGGGGCGCACCTACGAGCAGTACTTC.

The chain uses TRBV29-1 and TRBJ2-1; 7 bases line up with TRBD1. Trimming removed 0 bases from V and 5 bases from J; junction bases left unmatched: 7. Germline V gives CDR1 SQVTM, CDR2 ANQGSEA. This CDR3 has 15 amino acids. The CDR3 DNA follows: TGCAGCGTTGAAGATATAAGGGGACAGAACAATGAGCAGTTCTTC. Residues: CSVEDIRGQNNEQFF.